A selection of T cell receptor beta chains follows, all from one sample in a study of T-cell memory formation after mild COVID-19. MiXCR, run by TCRdb on the 5' RACE reads, gives a single entry per CDR3 protein. The data show roughly 450,000 distinct CDR3 sequences, about 20% seen once. Specimen: PBMCs or a T cell subset sorted from them (not recorded which). The receptors come from an adult woman who had mild COVID-19 (a few samples of this study predate the infection). Cell type and time point are not known. The CDR3 runs from the conserved cysteine through the conserved F or W. The order of the fields is V gene, J gene, clone size, D gene, CDR3 DNA, CDR3 protein. A D gene is named only where the DNA matches it firmly. Rows may omit the clone size; those that give it use once, few, many or a size class.

TRBV7-9	TRBJ1-5	few	-	TGTGCCAGCAGCTTAGGGACAATTAGGGGCAATCAGCCCCAGCATTTT	CASSLGTIRGNQPQHF
TRBV4-3	TRBJ2-7	-	TRBD1	TGCGCCAGCAGCCAAGTCCCCGCCGGGACAGGAGCATACGAGCAGTACTTC	CASSQVPAGTGAYEQYF
TRBV4-3	TRBJ1-2	-	TRBD1	TGCGCCAGCAGCCAGACACAGGGGGCCAGCTATGGCTACACCTTC	CASSQTQGASYGYTF
TRBV2	TRBJ1-1	-	-	TGTGCCAGCGTTCCCGGGAGGAACACTGAAGCTTTCTTT	CASVPGRNTEAFF
TRBV4-2	TRBJ2-7	few	-	TGTGCCAGCAGCCAAGACCCGTGGGCTGAACCCTACGAGCAGTACTTC	CASSQDPWAEPYEQYF
TRBV29-1	TRBJ1-1	many	-	TGCAGCCCGGGTGGTTACACTGAAGCTTTCTTT	CSPGGYTEAFF
TRBV7-7	TRBJ2-1	few	-	TGTGCCAGCAGCACGGGTCTCCACAATGAGCAGTTCTTC	CASSTGLHNEQFF
TRBV7-9	TRBJ2-3	few	-	TGTGCCAGCAGCCCCCCTGTGCAGGGAACCACAGATACGCAGTATTTT	CASSPPVQGTTDTQYF
TRBV18	TRBJ2-1	-	-	TGTGCCAGCTCACCCCGACAGGTAGTTAATGAGCAGTTCTTC	CASSPRQVVNEQFF
TRBV20-1	TRBJ2-3	-	TRBD2	TGCAGTGCTAGAGCCCACCTAGCGGGGAAGGGTACGCAGTATTTT	CSARAHLAGKGTQYF
TRBV3-1	TRBJ2-7	-	-	TGTGCCAGCACAAACGGAGGGGCCTACGAGCAGTACTTC	CASTNGGAYEQYF
TRBV12-3/TRBV12-4	TRBJ1-2	-	-	TGTGCCAGCCTGACAAGCTATGGCTACACCTTC	CASLTSYGYTF
TRBV7-9	TRBJ2-3	-	-	TGTGCCAGCAGCTTTGGGCAGGGCGGTGGTTTGAGAGATACGCAGTATTTT	CASSFGQGGGLRDTQYF
TRBV7-2	TRBJ2-7	once	TRBD2	TGTGCCAGCAGCTTAGGGTCTAGCGGGGCCTCCTACGAGCAGTACTTC	CASSLGSSGASYEQYF
TRBV7-6	TRBJ2-3	many	TRBD2	TGTGCCAGCAGCTTAAGCGGGGGGGCAGATACGCAGTATTTT	CASSLSGGADTQYF
TRBV6-1	TRBJ1-2	few	TRBD1	TGTGCCAGCAGAGTGGACAGGGGGACGGGTGGCTACACCTTC	CASRVDRGTGGYTF
TRBV12-3/TRBV12-4	TRBJ2-5	-	-	TGTGCCAGCCAAGGGGGGCGGGAGGAGACCCAGTACTTC	CASQGGREETQYF
TRBV29-1	TRBJ2-2	-	-	TGCAGCGTTGGAGGGGTCACCGGGGAGCTGTTTTTT	CSVGGVTGELFF
TRBV12-5	TRBJ2-1	-	-	TGTGCTAGTGGTTTGGTACTGGGGGTCGATGGGGAAAGCTCCTACAATGAGCAGTTCTTC	CASGLVLGVDGESSYNEQFF
TRBV18	TRBJ2-3	-	-	TGTGCCAGCTCACTTACAGGGCTCGGCGCAGATACGCAGTATTTT	CASSLTGLGADTQYF
TRBV2	TRBJ1-1	few	-	TGTGCCAGCACTCCAGCCCCGTGGGACACTGAAGCTTTCTTT	CASTPAPWDTEAFF
TRBV5-1	TRBJ2-5	-	TRBD2	TGCGCCAGCGCCCAGGGACTAGAGGTTCAGCAAGAGACCCAGTACTTC	CASAQGLEVQQETQYF
TRBV6-2/TRBV6-3	TRBJ1-1	-	TRBD1	TGTGCCAGCAGGATAAACAGGGGTGAGTTGGCTGAAGCTTTCTTT	CASRINRGELAEAFF
TRBV27	TRBJ2-7	few	-	TGTGCCAGCAGTTTAGGGCCCGGACTTTTAACCTACGAGCAGTACTTC	CASSLGPGLLTYEQYF
TRBV24-1	TRBJ2-4	many	-	TGTGCCACCAGTGCCGAAGGTACCGGCATTCAGTACTTC	CATSAEGTGIQYF
TRBV6-2/TRBV6-3	TRBJ2-1	-	-	TGTGCCAGCAGTTACTTCGGGCAGGGGATGCTCAATGAGCAGTTCTTC	CASSYFGQGMLNEQFF
TRBV24-1	TRBJ1-5	many	TRBD1	TGTGCCACCAGTGAGTTCGACAGGGGGCGCGTCGGCAATCAGCCCCAGCATTTT	CATSEFDRGRVGNQPQHF
TRBV4-3	TRBJ2-1	-	-	TGCGCCAGCAGCCAAGATTTTCGGACCTCCTACAATGAGCAGTTCTTC	CASSQDFRTSYNEQFF
TRBV12-3/TRBV12-4	TRBJ2-1	few	-	TGTGCCAGCAGTTTCGGTCCCAATGAGCAGTTCTTC	CASSFGPNEQFF
TRBV5-1	TRBJ2-1	few	-	TGCGCCAGCAGACCAGCCGCCAGGGCCACCTACAATGAGCAGTTCTTC	CASRPAARATYNEQFF
TRBV20-1	TRBJ1-4	-	-	TGCAGTGCTATGGGTTTAGGGGGAACTAATGAAAAACTGTTTTTT	CSAMGLGGTNEKLFF
TRBV5-6	TRBJ2-7	-	TRBD2	TGTGCCAGCAGCAGTACGGGACTAGCGGGGCTTACCGAGCAGTACTTC	CASSSTGLAGLTEQYF
TRBV5-1	TRBJ2-2	-	TRBD2	TGCGCCAGCAGCTTGGTGGCTAGCGGTTACACCGGGGAGCTGTTTTTT	CASSLVASGYTGELFF
TRBV10-3	TRBJ2-3	-	TRBD2	TGTGCCATCCTTCGGGGACTAGCGAGCACAGATACGCAGTATTTT	CAILRGLASTDTQYF
TRBV24-1	TRBJ2-5	-	-	TGTGCCACCAGTGCTCCGGGACCAAAAGAGACCCAGTACTTC	CATSAPGPKETQYF
TRBV18	TRBJ2-1	-	TRBD1	TGTGCCAGCTCACCAGTAACAGGGGCGAATGAGCAGTTCTTC	CASSPVTGANEQFF
TRBV20-1	TRBJ1-4	-	-	TGCAGTGCTAGGGAGAAGGGGACCACGGCTAAACTGTTTTTT	CSAREKGTTAKLFF
TRBV5-5	TRBJ2-1	many	TRBD2	TGTGCCAGCAGCCGGACTAGCAGGGAGCAGTTCTTC	CASSRTSREQFF